The subject of this entry is one T cell receptor beta chain. This receptor's antigen is unknown. One base away there is no much larger clone; base qualities are not given. The sample originates from a study of blood T cell repertoires in COVID-19 (dated by TCRdb to the early 2020s). For context, the study as a whole: The collaborator samples originated in the United States, Italy and Spain and spanned the acute and convalescent phases of COVID-19. Deeply sampled blood TCRbeta repertoires from subjects exposed to, actively infected with, or recovered from COVID-19 were included in the dataset. The material from the prospective study consisted of cDNA or gDNA derived from T cells, B-cell-depleted T cells, or PBMCs. Nearly every sample came with metadata listing a de-identified subject ID, COVID-19 status, age in years and sex. Samples came from the ongoing ImmuneRACE study (first 160 participants) plus 1,254 subjects from 6 global collaborators. A freely available public database, intended as a resource for researchers studying the immune response to SARS-CoV-2, is where the repertoires were released. Where available, HLA class I and class II types were taken from metadata supplied by the sample provider and were not determined by assay-based typing.

Overall study results and their limits: How much clinical and demographic metadata was included differed by source and by participant, and the metadata was provided uncurated.

The immunoSEQ Assay, a bias-controlled multiplex PCR, was used to amplify TCRbeta CDR3 regions from genomic DNA. As for the original processing: The number of nucleated cells in each sample was estimated from the amplification of reference gene primers within the assay. To quantify the absolute abundance of each unique TCRbeta CDR3 rearrangement, sequence reads were collapsed and filtered. Productive Simpson clonality was computed per sample as the square root of Simpson's diversity index over productive rearrangements. The table was pulled from immuneACCESS by TCRdb, which kept in-frame rearrangements only. Such tables lose some clones; where checked, under half of the loss comes from unresolved V genes, and the rest has no known cause. For V, J and clone size, that table is used; D and trimming come from the DNA. Recorded for this sample are around 250,000 clones; approximately 86% of them occurred a single time. Around 1.5% of the sample is held by the ten biggest clonotypes.

A second Seattle source provided samples from volunteer blood donors who had recovered from COVID-19. Whole blood was collected in K2EDTA tubes by collaborating institutions according to the institutions' own protocols. For TCRbeta analysis, collaborators shipped samples in one of three forms: frozen whole blood, isolated PBMCs, or DNA extracted from either of those sample types. Per the germline V gene, KGHDR is the CDR1 and SFDVKD is the CDR2. V is trimmed back by 2 bases and J by 5 bases, and the junction contains 18 bases that no gene match accounts for. The CDR3 runs 20 residues from the cysteine to the phenylalanine. The read is trimmed to its CDR3 DNA, 60 bases read in frame from base 1.

The sample comprised peripheral blood. The chain joins TRBV24-1 to TRBJ1-4; 8 junctional bases match TRBD1. The TCR sequence derives from a woman in her sixties who had recovered from COVID-19. This receptor carries the CDR3 CATSDSGQGVLLGENEKLFF. The DNA reads as follows: TGTGCCACCAGTGATTCTGGACAGGGCGTTTTGTTGGGAGAGAATGAAAAACTGTTTTTT.